Shown below are 2 T cell receptor beta chains from a single sample sequenced in a study of blood T cells in healthy people across ages. Using a J-beta primer mix together with a sample-barcoded 5' primer, a second PCR was run for roughly 6 to 12 cycles. TCRdb used MiXCR to reprocess the 5' RACE reads, holding one entry per CDR3 protein. Here the sample spans around 700,000 distinct CDR3 sequences, more than 20% being singletons. This same sample was also taken into another study, of T cells of mothers and their children.

Sequenced: blood. The receptors were sampled from a boy aged 10-17 years in good health.

The sample holds a few counts of this clonotype. The chain has TRBV20-1 and TRBJ2-5; no firm D call. The V gene lost 6 bases and the J gene lost 5 bases, with 7 bases spanning the gap. CDR3 length: 10 residues. Germline CDR1 is DFQATT and CDR2 is SNEGSKA (reference sequence). The CDR3 region is CSAFRETQYF. CDR3 sequence (DNA): TGCAGTGCCTTCCGGGAGACCCAGTACTTC.

There are a few counts of this clonotype. The CDR3 here is CASSEFNRGGDTQYF. CDR3 DNA sequence: TGTGCCAGCAGTGAATTTAACAGGGGAGGAGATACGCAGTATTTT. The chain carries TRBV25-1 and TRBJ2-3, with D maybe TRBD1 (7 bases). CDR3 size: 15 residues. V was shortened by 1 base and J by 5 bases, with 13 bases between the two germline ends. Germline CDR1 MGHDK, CDR2 SYGVNS.